This T cell receptor beta chain was recovered during a study of human T cells and chemical hapten exposure. TCRdb used MiXCR to reprocess the RACE reads, holding one entry per CDR3 protein. Of more than 95,000 distinct CDR3 sequences detected, around 35% appear once; the ten largest clones hold around 2.7%. General study results and limits: In comparison with controls, expanded TCRs gave rise to a significantly larger number of large CDR3 similarity clusters. Counts of TCRs above 1 in 1000 frequency stayed unchanged with DPC sensitization.

Note on this clonotype: Antigen unknown.

The sample's time point: patch test 3, about 24 weeks after DPC sensitization. Treatment of the sample: therapeutic diphenylcyclopropenone sensitization with weekly scalp DPC. Blood collection happened ahead of applying each patch test. Those who donated were patients with alopecia, 18 to 70 years of age, and suitable for DPC. Germline V lookup: CDR1 SGHTA, CDR2 FQGTGA. The CDR3 runs to 15 residues. The V and J ends lost 2 bases and 7 bases respectively, with 15 bases between them. This rearrangement joins TRBV7-3 to TRBJ2-1; D might be TRBD1 (9 bases). This TCR was recovered from a man aged 40-50 years with alopecia areata. Some clones in this sample may be carry-over from other donors' samples. The sequenced sample was whole blood, obtained in connection with sensitization to the hapten diphenylcyclopropenone (DPC). CDR3 in amino acids: CASSLGSGTGNEQFF. The CDR3 region has the DNA TGTGCCAGCAGCTTAGGTAGCGGGACAGGGAATGAGCAGTTCTTC.